Each of the 17 T cell receptor beta chains below was sequenced from the same sample in a study of CD8 T cells in Susac syndrome. RNA was extracted with the RNeasy kit, and a quantity of about 0.45 to 1 ug was reverse transcribed using random hexamers. TCRdb reprocessed the immunoSEQ multiplex PCR reads via MiXCR and lists one record per CDR3 protein. The table records 77,000 or so distinct CDR3 sequences, just under 95% of them present only once. Specimen: CD8+ T cells from PBMCs. The receptors here all came from a human donor with multiple sclerosis.

V usage is TRBV19 and J usage is TRBJ2-1, with 13 bases that match TRBD2. Germline V gene lookup returns CDR1 LNHDA and CDR2 SQIVND (reference sequence). The ends lost 9 bases at V and 7 bases at J; junction bases unmatched: 12. This CDR3 spans 16 amino acids. CDR3 loop: CASTRTSGSIINEQFF. CDR3 DNA: TGTGCCAGCACCCGGACTAGCGGGAGTATCATAAATGAGCAGTTCTTC.

The rearrangement joins TRBV10-3 to TRBJ2-7; perhaps TRBD2 as D (5 bases). Deletions cut 10 bases from V and 4 bases from J, with 11 bases between. Germline V gene data show CDR1 as ENHRY and CDR2 as SYGVKD. This CDR3 is 11 amino acids long. The CDR3 coding sequence is TGTGCCACCGGCCCGGGGTACGAGCAGTACTTC. Its translation is CATGPGYEQYF.

J is TRBJ1-2 and V is TRBV7-2; 10 positions agree with TRBD1. The ends lost 1 base at V and 5 bases at J; junction bases unmatched: 10. The CDR3 is made up of 17 amino acids. In germline, CDR1 is SGHTA, CDR2 FQGNSA. The CDR3 is CASSLDGGDRGGYGYTF. DNA for the CDR3: TGTGCCAGCAGCTTAGACGGTGGGGACAGGGGAGGGTATGGCTACACCTTC. Variable domain in full (rest from reference TRBV7-2 and TRBJ1-2): GAGVSQSPSNKVTEKGKDVELRCDPISGHTALYWYRQSLGQGLEFLIYFQGNSAPDKSGLPSDRFSAERTGGSVSTLTIQRTQQEDSAVYLCASSLDGGDRGGYGYTFGSGTRLTVV.

The genes are TRBV5-1 and TRBJ1-3; D is uncertain. Trimming took 0 bases from V and 2 from J, leaving 9 bases between them. The CDR3 extends over 15 amino acids. The V gene's germline CDR1 is SGHRS and CDR2 YFSETQ. The CDR3 DNA reads as TGCGCCAGCAGCTTGGACAGCACCGCTGGAAACACCATATATTTT. This codes for CASSLDSTAGNTIYF.

The V gene is TRBV29-1, the J gene TRBJ1-2; D is possibly TRBD1 (5 bases). V was trimmed by 7 bases and J by 11 bases, leaving 14 bases between them. In germline, CDR1 is SQVTM, CDR2 ANQGSEA. This CDR3 is built from 10 residues. CDR3 bases: TGCAGCGCCCTGACAGAGTGGTACACCTTC. It specifies CSALTEWYTF.

The gene calls are TRBV6-2 or TRBV6-3 and TRBJ2-1; D not certain. This CDR3 has 15 amino acids. Trimming pared 1 base from V and 9 bases from J, leaving 16 bases between. Germline CDR1 reads MNHEY; CDR2 reads SVGEGT. CDR3 loop: CASSYYGPRSAEQFF. The CDR3 bases are TGTGCCAGCAGTTACTACGGACCCCGATCAGCTGAGCAGTTCTTC.

The chain recombines TRBV6-1 with TRBJ2-5, with 7 bases matching TRBD2. The J segment lost 4 bases and the V segment lost 6 bases, leaving 17 bases of the junction unmatched. The length of the CDR3 is 17 residues. CDR1 is MNHNS and CDR2 is SASEGT in the germline V gene. The CDR3 nucleotides read TGTGCCAGCAGGTCATCCGGGAGGAGAGATTTACTAGAGACCCAGTACTTC. It codes for CASRSSGRRDLLETQYF.

The chain combines TRBV7-9 with TRBJ1-1; D is possibly TRBD1 (5 bases). This CDR3 has 13 amino acids. The V and J ends lost 6 bases and 4 bases respectively, with 12 bases between them. Germline loops: CDR1 SEHNR, CDR2 FQNEAQ (reference sequence). CDR3 in amino acids: CASRKGGGTEAFF. The DNA for the CDR3 is TGTGCCAGCAGGAAAGGTGGGGGCACTGAAGCTTTCTTT. Drawing the rest from reference TRBV7-9 and TRBJ1-1, the complete variable domain is DTGVSQNPRHKITKRGQNVTFRCDPISEHNRLYWYRQTLGQGPEFLTYFQNEAQLEKSRLLSDRFSAERPKGSFSTLEIQRTEQGDSAMYLCASRKGGGTEAFFGQGTRLTVV.

The DNA for the CDR3 is TGTGCCAGCAGTGAACGGGGGAGGAACACTGAAGCTTTCTTT. Translating it yields CASSERGRNTEAFF. The chain carries TRBV6-1 and TRBJ1-1, with D perhaps matching TRBD1 (5 bases). The CDR3 contains 14 residues. The ends were cut back, 2 bases at V and 1 base at J, with 8 bases in the middle. Per the germline V gene, CDR1 is MNHNS and CDR2 is SASEGT.

J is TRBJ2-7 and V is TRBV30; a possible D gene is TRBD1 (5 bases). Germline V gene lookup returns CDR1 GTSNPN and CDR2 SVGIG (reference sequence). CDR3 size: 13 residues. V lost 1 base to trimming and J lost 6 bases, with 13 bases between them. The CDR3 DNA is TGTGCCTGGAGTGGTACAGGAGAGTCCGAGCAGTACTTC. This encodes CAWSGTGESEQYF.

This chain links TRBV27 with TRBJ2-1; 13 positions agree with TRBD2. The CDR3 length is 16 residues. Germline V CDR1 and CDR2: MNHEY, SMNVEV (reference sequence). The trim removed 3 bases at V and 4 bases at J, leaving 3 bases unmatched. This CDR3 reads CASSLSTSGGYNEQFF. The CDR3 DNA reads TGTGCCAGCAGTTTGTCGACTAGCGGGGGGTACAATGAGCAGTTCTTC.

The chain carries TRBV5-6 and TRBJ2-3; no definite D call. The V and J ends lost 7 bases and 2 bases respectively, with 8 bases between them. The CDR3 length is 12 residues. Germline values: CDR1 SGHDT, CDR2 YYEEEE. CDR3 nucleotide sequence: TGTGCCAGCGCTGACCTCACAGATACGCAGTATTTT. Protein: CASADLTDTQYF.

This chain uses TRBV11-1 with TRBJ2-7; TRBD1 matches at 10 bases. The CDR3 spans 15 residues. In germline, CDR1 is SGHAT, CDR2 FQDESV (reference sequence). Trimming cost V 4 bases and J 5 bases; bases outside gene matches: 8. In DNA, the CDR3 is TGTGCCAGCAGCTCGGGACAGGGGTCGTTCGACGAGCAGTACTTC. Amino acids: CASSSGQGSFDEQYF.

The V call is TRBV6-5, the J call TRBJ1-1, with D tentatively TRBD1 (6 bases). CDR3 length: 15 amino acids. V lost 2 bases and J lost 5, with 15 bases in between. The germline gives CDR1 MNHEY, CDR2 SVGAGI. The CDR3 protein is CASSYLPGQGTEAFF. The DNA for the CDR3 is TGTGCCAGCAGTTACCTACCAGGGCAGGGGACTGAAGCTTTCTTT.

The V and J genes are TRBV27 and TRBJ2-1; tentative D call: TRBD2 (5 bases). This CDR3 region has 15 residues. V shed 0 bases and J shed 0 bases, with 6 bases lying between them. Germline V gives CDR1 MNHEY, CDR2 SMNVEV (reference sequence). The CDR3 loop is CASSLSTSSYNEQFF. CDR3 nucleotides: TGTGCCAGCAGTTTATCTACTAGCTCCTACAATGAGCAGTTCTTC.

This chain connects TRBV29-1 to TRBJ2-2; no clear D. Germline lookup yields CDR1 SQVTM and CDR2 ANQGSEA. The CDR3 spans 12 residues. V shed 1 base and J shed 5 bases, with 5 bases lying between them. CDR3 sequence (DNA): TGCAGCGTTGAAGTCTGGACCGGGGAGCTGTTTTTT. Its protein is CSVEVWTGELFF.

The V and J genes are TRBV9 and TRBJ2-6; D is uncertain. The CDR3 covers 15 residues. Trimming took 3 bases from V and 0 from J, leaving 7 bases between them. Per germline, CDR1 SGDLS and CDR2 YYNGEE. The CDR3 spells CASSAYGSGANVLTF. CDR3 sequence (DNA): TGTGCCAGCAGCGCGTATGGCTCTGGGGCCAACGTCCTGACTTTC.